This T cell receptor (beta chain) was observed in a study of blood T cells in healthy people across ages (dated by TCRdb to 2014 to 2015). Turning to the overall study: In model experiments, template switching captured about one uniquely barcoded TCR beta cDNA molecule for every two T cells. Using the same blood draw, the study looked at two additional independent replicas of 1 million unique cDNA reads for two donors, one aged 18 to 29 and the other aged 80 or older. The study measured age-related changes in TCR beta repertoire diversity using deep sequencing normalized with unique cDNA molecular identifiers. To avoid experimental bias, donors of different ages were randomly spread across the sequencing lanes. The donors were split into four age groups: young (average about 15 years), middle-aged (about 40), aged (approximately 59) and long-lived (roughly 88). Results the study describes overall, beyond this receptor: Observed TCR beta diversity per million T cells fell roughly linearly with age, and a significant reduction was already apparent by age approximately 41. Compared with the aged group, the long-lived group had more naive CD4+ T cells, fewer expanded clones and increased TCR diversity, suggesting age selection. Estimates of total diversity from one million sequenced T cells were regarded as lower bounds and underestimates. Conclusive comparison of naive and antigen-experienced compartments was prevented by the profiling of bulk unsorted PBMCs. There was a strong correlation between observed TCR beta diversity and the percentage of naive T cells measured by flow cytometry. Because donor CMV infection status was unknown, age-related changes in expanded clonotypes were potentially confounded.

Systemically healthy Caucasian individuals from Russia, over 30 in total and aged about 6 to 95 years, were included as donors. Each donor gave roughly 9.5 milliliters of peripheral blood, collected into EDTA-treated Vacutainer tubes. Ficoll-Paque density-gradient centrifugation was used to isolate PBMCs, with at least 6.5 million per sample. Total RNA was extracted from PBMCs with Trizol reagent, with at least 6 micrograms obtained per sample. The percentages of naive CD45RAhigh/CD27high T cells were determined by flow cytometry on a PBMC aliquot from every donor. The trim is 2 bases for V and 7 bases for J, with a gap of 17 bases between the germline ends. Its CDR3 holds 15 amino acids, cysteine through phenylalanine. Of the read, only the CDR3 DNA is kept; its 45 bases are in frame from base 1. Based on the germline V gene, the CDR1 and CDR2 sequences are SGHTA and FQGNSA. The protocol used for the library was 5' RACE. The reads were generated on an Illumina HiSeq 2500. A second PCR of roughly 6 to 11 cycles was run with a J-beta primer mix and a sample-barcoded 5' primer. Each TCR beta cDNA molecule received a unique molecular identifier from a template-switch 5' adaptor carrying 12 random nucleotides. Each sample yielded at least 2.5 million CDR3-containing paired-end reads. The Mint cDNA synthesis kit, primed by a TRBC-specific oligonucleotide, was used to synthesize first-strand cDNA from all RNA. Following uracil-DNA glycosylase treatment, a first 18-cycle PCR with universal primers M1SS and BC2_uni_R was performed on all cDNA. Per the authors' processing: For normalization, 1 million high-quality reads, each with a distinct molecular identifier, were randomly selected from each sample. Instead of being binned into consensus sequences, reads that shared molecular identifiers were thrown out. CDR3 identification, clonotype clustering and error correction used MiTCR with a Q25 quality threshold and the strictest error-elimination algorithm. A nonparametric unseen species model with Euler transformation was used to estimate a lower bound on total TCR beta diversity. TCRdb trimmed the raw reads at Q25, called clones with MiXCR and kept productive beta chains. Each CDR3 protein gets just one entry, which takes the most common genes and DNA from the rows behind it. The V and J calls, along with clone size, are taken from TCRdb and not from the paper's own processing. The sample table records 700,000 to 800,000 distinct CDR3 sequences; roughly 41% of these occur just once. The ten largest clones take up under 25% of the sample.

With respect to this clonotype: Its target antigen remains unknown. The sample holds no much larger clone one base away, and base qualities are not on file.

The material sequenced was blood. The V and J genes are TRBV7-2 and TRBJ2-5, with the D gene call left open. This receptor was taken from a woman aged 55-70 years in good health. DNA sequence: TGTGCCAGCAGCTTAAATCGATGGGCCGTAGGGACCCAGTACTTC. Its protein is CASSLNRWAVGTQYF.